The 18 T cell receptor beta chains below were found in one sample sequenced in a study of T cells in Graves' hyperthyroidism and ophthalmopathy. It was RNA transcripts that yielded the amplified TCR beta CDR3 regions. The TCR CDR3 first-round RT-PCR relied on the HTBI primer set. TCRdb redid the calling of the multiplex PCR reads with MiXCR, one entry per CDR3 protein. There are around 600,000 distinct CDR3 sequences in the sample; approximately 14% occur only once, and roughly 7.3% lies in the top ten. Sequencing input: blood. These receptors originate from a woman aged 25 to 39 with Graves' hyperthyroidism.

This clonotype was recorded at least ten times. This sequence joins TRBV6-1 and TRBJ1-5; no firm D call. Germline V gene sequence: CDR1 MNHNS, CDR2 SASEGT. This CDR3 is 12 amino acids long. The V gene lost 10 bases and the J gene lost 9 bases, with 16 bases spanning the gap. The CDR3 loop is CATTSPRAPQHF. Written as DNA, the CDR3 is TGTGCCACCACCTCTCCGAGGGCGCCCCAGCATTTT.

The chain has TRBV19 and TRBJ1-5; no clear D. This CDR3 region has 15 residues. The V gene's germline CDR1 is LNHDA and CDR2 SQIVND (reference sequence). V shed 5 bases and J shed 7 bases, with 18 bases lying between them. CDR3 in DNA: TGTGCCAGTAGTGCGGGATTTGCTGGGATGCAGCCCCAGCATTTT. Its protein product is CASSAGFAGMQPQHF.

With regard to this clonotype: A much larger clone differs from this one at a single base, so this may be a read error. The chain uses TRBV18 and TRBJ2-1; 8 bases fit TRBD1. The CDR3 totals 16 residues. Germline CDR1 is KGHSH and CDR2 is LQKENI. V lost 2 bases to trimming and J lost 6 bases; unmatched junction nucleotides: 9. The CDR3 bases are TGTGCCAGCTCACCAGGGGACAGGCCTGTTGGCAATGAGCAGTTCTTC. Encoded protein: CASSPGDRPVGNEQFF. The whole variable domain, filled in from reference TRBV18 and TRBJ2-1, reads NAGVMQNPRHLVRRRGQEARLRCSPMKGHSHVYWYRQLPEEGLKFMVYLQKENIIDESGMPKERFSAEFPKEGPSILRIQQVVRGDSAAYFCASSPGDRPVGNEQFFGPGTRLTVL.

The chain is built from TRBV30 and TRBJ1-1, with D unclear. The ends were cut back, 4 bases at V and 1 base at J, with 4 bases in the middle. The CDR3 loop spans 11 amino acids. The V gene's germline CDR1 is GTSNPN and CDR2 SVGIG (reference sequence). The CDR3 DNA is TGTGCCTGGATCCGGAACACTGAAGCTTTCTTT. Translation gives CAWIRNTEAFF.

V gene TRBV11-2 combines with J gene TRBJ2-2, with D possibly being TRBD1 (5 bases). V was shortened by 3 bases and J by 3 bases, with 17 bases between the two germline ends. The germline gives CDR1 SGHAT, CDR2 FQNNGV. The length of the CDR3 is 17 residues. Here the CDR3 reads CASSLVLQGSYTGELFF. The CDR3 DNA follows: TGTGCCAGCAGCTTGGTGCTGCAGGGTAGTTACACCGGGGAGCTGTTTTTT.

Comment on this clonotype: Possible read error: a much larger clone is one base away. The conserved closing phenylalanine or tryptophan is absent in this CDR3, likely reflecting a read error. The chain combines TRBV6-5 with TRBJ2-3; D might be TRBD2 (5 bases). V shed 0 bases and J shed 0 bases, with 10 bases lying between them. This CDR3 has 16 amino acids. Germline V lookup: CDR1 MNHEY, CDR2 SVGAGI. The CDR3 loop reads CASSYSRGSSTDTQYL. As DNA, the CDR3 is TGTGCCAGCAGTTACTCGAGAGGGTCTAGCACAGATACGCAGTATCTT.

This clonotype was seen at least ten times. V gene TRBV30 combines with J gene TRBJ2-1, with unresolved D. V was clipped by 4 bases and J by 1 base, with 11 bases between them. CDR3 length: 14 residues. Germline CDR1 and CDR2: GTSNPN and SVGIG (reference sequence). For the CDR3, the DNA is TGTGCCTGGACCGAGAGAAATTCCTACAATGAGCAGTTCTTC. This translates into CAWTERNSYNEQFF.

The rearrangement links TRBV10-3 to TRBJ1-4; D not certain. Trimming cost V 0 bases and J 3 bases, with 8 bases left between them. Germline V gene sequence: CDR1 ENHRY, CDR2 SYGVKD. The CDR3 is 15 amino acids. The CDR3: CAISESGRPNEKLFF. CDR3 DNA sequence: TGTGCCATCAGTGAGTCGGGGAGGCCTAATGAAAAACTGTTTTTT.

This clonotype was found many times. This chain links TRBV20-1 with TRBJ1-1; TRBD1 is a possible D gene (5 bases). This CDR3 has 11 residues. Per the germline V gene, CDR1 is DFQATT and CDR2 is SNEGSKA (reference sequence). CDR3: CRAEGFVEAFF. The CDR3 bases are TGCAGGGCAGAGGGGTTCGTCGAAGCTTTCTTT.

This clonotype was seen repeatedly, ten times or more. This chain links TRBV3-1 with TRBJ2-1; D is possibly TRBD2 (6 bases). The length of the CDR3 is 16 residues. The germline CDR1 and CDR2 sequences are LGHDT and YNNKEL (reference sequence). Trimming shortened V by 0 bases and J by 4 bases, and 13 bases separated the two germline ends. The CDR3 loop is CASSQDPAGRYNEQFF. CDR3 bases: TGTGCCAGCAGCCAAGATCCAGCGGGCCGATACAATGAGCAGTTCTTC.

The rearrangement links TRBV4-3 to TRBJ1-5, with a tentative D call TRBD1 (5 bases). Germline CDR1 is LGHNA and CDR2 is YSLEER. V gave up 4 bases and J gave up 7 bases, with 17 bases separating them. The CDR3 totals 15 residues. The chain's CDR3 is CASSRQQGGGQPQHF. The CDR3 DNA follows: TGCGCCAGCAGCCGTCAGCAGGGTGGAGGGCAGCCCCAGCATTTT.

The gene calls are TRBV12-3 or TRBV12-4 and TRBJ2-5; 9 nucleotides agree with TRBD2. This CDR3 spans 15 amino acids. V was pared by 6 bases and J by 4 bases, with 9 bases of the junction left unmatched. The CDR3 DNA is TGTGCCAGCAGCCGTCTAGCGGGGAGGTTAGAGACCCAGTACTTC. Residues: CASSRLAGRLETQYF.

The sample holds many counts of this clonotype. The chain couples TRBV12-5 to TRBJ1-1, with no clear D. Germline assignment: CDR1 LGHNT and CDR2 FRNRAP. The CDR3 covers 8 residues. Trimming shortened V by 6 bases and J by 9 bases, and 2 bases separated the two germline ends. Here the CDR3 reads CASGKAFF. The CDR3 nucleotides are TGTGCTAGTGGCAAAGCTTTCTTT.

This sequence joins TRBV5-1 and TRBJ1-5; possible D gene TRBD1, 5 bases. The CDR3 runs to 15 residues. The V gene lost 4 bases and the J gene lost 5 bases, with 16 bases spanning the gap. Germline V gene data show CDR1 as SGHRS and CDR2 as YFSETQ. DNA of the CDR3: TGCGCCAGCAGCCTCGGGACGGCCCGTGATCAGCCCCAGCATTTT. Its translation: CASSLGTARDQPQHF.

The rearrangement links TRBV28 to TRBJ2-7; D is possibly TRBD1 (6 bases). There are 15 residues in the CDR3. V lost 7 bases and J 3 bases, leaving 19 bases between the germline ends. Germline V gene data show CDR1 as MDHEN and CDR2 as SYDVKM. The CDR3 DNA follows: TGTGCCAGCAATCCGGGCTGGGGGCCCCACTACGAGCAGTACTTC. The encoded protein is CASNPGWGPHYEQYF.

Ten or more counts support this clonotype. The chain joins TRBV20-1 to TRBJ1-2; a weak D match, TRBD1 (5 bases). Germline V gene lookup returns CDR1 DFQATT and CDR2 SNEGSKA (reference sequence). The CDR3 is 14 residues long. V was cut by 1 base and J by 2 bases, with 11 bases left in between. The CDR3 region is CSARGGRENYGYTF. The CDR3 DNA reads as TGCAGTGCTAGAGGGGGCAGAGAGAACTATGGCTACACCTTC.

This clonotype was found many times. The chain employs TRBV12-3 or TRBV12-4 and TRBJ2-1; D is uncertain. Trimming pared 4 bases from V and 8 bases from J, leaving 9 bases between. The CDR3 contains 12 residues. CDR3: CASSYNFYEQFF. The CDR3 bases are TGTGCCAGCAGTTATAACTTCTATGAGCAGTTCTTC.

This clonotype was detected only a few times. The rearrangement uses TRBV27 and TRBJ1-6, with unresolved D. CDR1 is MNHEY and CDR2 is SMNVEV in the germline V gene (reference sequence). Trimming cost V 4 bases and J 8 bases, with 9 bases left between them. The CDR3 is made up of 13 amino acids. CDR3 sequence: CASSSYVDSPLHF. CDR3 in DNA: TGTGCCAGCAGTTCGTATGTGGATTCACCCCTCCACTTT.